These 6 T cell receptor beta chains originate from one sample sequenced in a study of cytomegalovirus exposure and HLA in healthy donors. PCR amplification relied on 60 Vbeta primers (plus 13 Jbeta primers). Clones were read by immunoSEQ multiplex PCR, and TCRdb kept only the in-frame ones, dropping some. The top ten hold roughly 5% of the sample, which has about 160,000 clones, 60% to 80% seen once. The specimen sequenced was PBMCs. The receptor source for this set is a male donor in good health and CMV-seronegative.

The V gene is TRBV5-1, the J gene TRBJ2-5; D may be TRBD2 (6 bases). This CDR3 is built from 15 residues. CDR1 and CDR2 (germline): SGHRS, YFSETQ. V was cut by 0 bases and J by 2 bases, with 11 bases left in between. Here the CDR3 reads CASSLVGGRQETQYF. The CDR3, as DNA: TGCGCCAGCAGCTTGGTCGGGGGTCGACAAGAGACCCAGTACTTC.

V and J are TRBV7-9 and TRBJ2-2; no clear D gene. The germline CDR1 and CDR2 sequences are SEHNR and FQNEAQ (reference sequence). This CDR3 is 14 amino acids long. Trimming shortened V by 5 bases and J by 1 base, and 8 bases separated the two germline ends. CDR3 bases: TGTGCCAGCAGCCCCACTTTGAACACCGGGGAGCTGTTTTTT. Translated, it gives CASSPTLNTGELFF.

This clone occurred once. The rearrangement links TRBV30 to TRBJ2-1; 11 positions agree with TRBD2. This CDR3 is 15 amino acids long. Germline assignment: CDR1 GTSNPN and CDR2 SVGIG (reference sequence). V dropped 2 bases and J dropped 5; count of bases not matched to a gene: 5. Here the CDR3 reads CAWSLLAGAHNEQFF. As DNA, the CDR3 is TGTGCCTGGAGTTTACTAGCGGGAGCCCACAATGAGCAGTTCTTC.

This chain joins TRBV7-9 and TRBJ2-7; 9 nucleotides align to TRBD2. This CDR3 contains 17 residues. V lost 0 bases, J lost 0 bases, and 6 bases stayed unmatched. CDR1 and CDR2 from the germline V gene are SEHNR and FQNEAQ (reference sequence). This CDR3 reads CASSLALGLAGSYEQYF. The CDR3 DNA is TGTGCCAGCAGCTTAGCGCTGGGACTAGCAGGCTCCTACGAGCAGTACTTC.

The V and J genes are TRBV5-1 and TRBJ1-2, with 9 bases identical to TRBD1. The CDR3 has 14 amino acids. Germline values: CDR1 SGHRS, CDR2 YFSETQ. Trimming took 2 bases from V and 6 from J; bases not matched to a gene: 5. The CDR3, as DNA: TGCGCCAGCAGCTTAATTACAGGGGGCCATGGCTACACCTTC. Translated, it gives CASSLITGGHGYTF.

This clone was picked up one time. The rearrangement joins TRBV4-1 to TRBJ2-3, with TRBD2 identical over 7 bases. J lost 6 bases, V lost 0 bases, and 9 bases had no gene match. Germline V gives CDR1 MGHRA, CDR2 YSYEKL. This CDR3 has 16 amino acids. The CDR3, as DNA: TGCGCCAGCAGCCAAGAAGGAGCGGGAATGTCGGATACGCAGTATTTT. Translating gives CASSQEGAGMSDTQYF.